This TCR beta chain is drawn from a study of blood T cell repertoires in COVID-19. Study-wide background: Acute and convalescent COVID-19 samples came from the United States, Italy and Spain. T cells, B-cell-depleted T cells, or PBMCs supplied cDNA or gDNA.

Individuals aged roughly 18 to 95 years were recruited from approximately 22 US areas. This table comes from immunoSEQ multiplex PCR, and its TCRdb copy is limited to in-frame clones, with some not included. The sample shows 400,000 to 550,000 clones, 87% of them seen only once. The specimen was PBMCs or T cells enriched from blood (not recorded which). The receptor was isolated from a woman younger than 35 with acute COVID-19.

The CDR3 sequence is CASSTAGTAYGYTF. In DNA, the CDR3 is TGTGCCAGTAGTACCGCCGGGACAGCTTATGGCTACACCTTC. The chain joins TRBV19 to TRBJ1-2; 7 nucleotides line up with TRBD1. CDR1 is LNHDA, CDR2 SQIVND, per germline (reference sequence). V lost 4 bases to trimming and J lost 5 bases; unmatched junction nucleotides: 7. The CDR3 spans 14 residues.